The following is a T cell receptor (beta chain) sequence with its context. Its target is unknown. The sample belongs to a study of graft-versus-host responses after intestinal transplantation. Background on the study: The study gave all recipients anti-thymocyte globulin induction, then tacrolimus and steroids for 2 to 3 years.

Sequencing was performed with immunoSEQ multiplex PCR; in TCRdb, only in-frame clones are kept and a portion is missing. Found here are about 40,000 clones, around 90% of them singletons; the top ten hold 2.3%. Study findings and constraints: Present in recipient marrow, GvH clones included some that appeared first in ileum or blood. Early post-transplant HvG declines were associated with peak circulating GvH clone levels. Allografts of one patient group, those with graft-donor T cell macrochimerism, had high graft-versus-host to host-versus-graft clonal ratios.

Germline loops: CDR1 SNHLY, CDR2 FYNNEI. V shed 4 bases and J 6 bases; nucleotides not matched to a gene: 6. CDR3 size: 15 residues. Specimen: PBMCs, collected around 43 weeks after intestinal transplant. The source is a human patient who received an intestinal transplant, so some T cells may come from the graft donor. J is TRBJ1-5 and V is TRBV2, with 10 bases aligning to TRBD1. CDR3 sequence (DNA): TGTGCCAGCAGTGGACAGGGGGCAGGGGGTCAGCCCCAGCATTTT. As protein: CASSGQGAGGQPQHF.